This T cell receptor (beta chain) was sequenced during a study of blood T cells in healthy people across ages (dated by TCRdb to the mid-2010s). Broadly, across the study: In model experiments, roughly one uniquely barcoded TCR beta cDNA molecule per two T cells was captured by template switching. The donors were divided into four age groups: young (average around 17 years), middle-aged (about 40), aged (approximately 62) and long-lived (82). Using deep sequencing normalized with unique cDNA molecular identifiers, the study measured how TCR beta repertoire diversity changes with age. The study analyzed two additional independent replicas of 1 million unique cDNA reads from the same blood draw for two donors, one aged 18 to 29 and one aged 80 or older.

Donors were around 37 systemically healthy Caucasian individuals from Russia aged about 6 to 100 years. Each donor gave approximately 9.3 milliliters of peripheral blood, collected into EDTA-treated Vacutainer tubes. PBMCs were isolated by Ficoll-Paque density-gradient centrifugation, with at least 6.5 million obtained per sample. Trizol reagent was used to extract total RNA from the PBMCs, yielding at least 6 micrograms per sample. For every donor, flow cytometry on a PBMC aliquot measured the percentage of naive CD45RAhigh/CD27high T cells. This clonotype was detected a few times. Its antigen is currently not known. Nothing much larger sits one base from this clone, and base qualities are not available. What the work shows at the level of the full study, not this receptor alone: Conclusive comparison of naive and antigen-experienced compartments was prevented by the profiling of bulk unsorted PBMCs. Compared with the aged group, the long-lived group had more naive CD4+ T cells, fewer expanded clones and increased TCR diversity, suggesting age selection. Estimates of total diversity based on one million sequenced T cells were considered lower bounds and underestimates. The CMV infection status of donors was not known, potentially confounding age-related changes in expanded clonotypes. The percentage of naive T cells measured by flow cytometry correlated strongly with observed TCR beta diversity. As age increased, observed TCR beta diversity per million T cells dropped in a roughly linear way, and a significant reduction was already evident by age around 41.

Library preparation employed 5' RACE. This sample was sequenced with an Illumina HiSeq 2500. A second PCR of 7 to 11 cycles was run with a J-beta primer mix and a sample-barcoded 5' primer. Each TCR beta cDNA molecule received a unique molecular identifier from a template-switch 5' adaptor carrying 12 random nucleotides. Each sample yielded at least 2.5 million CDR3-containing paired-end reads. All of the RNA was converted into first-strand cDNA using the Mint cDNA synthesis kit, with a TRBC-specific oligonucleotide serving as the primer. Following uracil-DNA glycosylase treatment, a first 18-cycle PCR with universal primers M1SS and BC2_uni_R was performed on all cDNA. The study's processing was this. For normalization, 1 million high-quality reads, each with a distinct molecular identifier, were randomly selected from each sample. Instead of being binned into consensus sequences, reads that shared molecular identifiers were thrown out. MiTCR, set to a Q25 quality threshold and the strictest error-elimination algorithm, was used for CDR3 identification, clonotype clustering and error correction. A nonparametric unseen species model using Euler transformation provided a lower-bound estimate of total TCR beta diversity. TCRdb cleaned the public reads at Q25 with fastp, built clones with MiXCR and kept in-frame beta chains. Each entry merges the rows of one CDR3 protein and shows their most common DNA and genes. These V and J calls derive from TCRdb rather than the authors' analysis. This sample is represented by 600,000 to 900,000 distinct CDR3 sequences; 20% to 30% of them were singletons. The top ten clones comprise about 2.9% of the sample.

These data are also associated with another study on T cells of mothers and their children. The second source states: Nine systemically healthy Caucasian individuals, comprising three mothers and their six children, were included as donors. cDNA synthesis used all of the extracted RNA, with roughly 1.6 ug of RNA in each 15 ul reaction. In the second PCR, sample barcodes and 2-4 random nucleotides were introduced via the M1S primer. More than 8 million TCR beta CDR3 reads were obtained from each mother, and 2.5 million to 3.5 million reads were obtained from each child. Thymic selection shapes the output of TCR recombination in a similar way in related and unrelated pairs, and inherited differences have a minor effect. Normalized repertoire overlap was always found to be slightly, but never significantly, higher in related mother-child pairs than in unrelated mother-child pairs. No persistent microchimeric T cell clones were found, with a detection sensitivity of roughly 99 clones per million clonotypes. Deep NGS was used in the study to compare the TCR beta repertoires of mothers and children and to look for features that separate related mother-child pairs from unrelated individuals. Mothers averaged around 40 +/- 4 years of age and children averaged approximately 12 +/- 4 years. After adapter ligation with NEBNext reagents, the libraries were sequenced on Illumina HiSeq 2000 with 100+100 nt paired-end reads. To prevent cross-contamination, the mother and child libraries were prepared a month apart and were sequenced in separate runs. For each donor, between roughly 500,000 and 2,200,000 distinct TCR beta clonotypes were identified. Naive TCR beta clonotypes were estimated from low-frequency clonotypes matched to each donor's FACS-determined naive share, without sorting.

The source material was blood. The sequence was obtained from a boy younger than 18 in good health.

CDR3 reads: CASSTREGLETQYF. The DNA is TGTGCCAGCAGTACCCGGGAGGGTCTGGAGACCCAGTACTTC. The chain uses TRBV12-3 or TRBV12-4 and TRBJ2-5; 8 central nucleotides agree with TRBD2. The CDR3 starts with the cysteine, ends with the phenylalanine, and has 14 residues. CDR3 DNA only is kept here, 42 bases in frame from base 1. Trimming leaves V shorter by 5 bases and J shorter by 5 bases, with the junction holding 7 bases beyond the gene matches.